The 10 T cell receptor beta chains in this list originate from one sample, sequenced in a study of T cell therapy after organ transplantation (dated by TCRdb to between 2018 and 2020). This specimen's time point label, interpreted: 4-8 weeks after completion of therapy. Their specific antigens are unknown. Receptors were amplified or captured by the immunoSEQ multiplex PCR assay. TCRdb took this table from immuneACCESS and kept in-frame rearrangements with V and J called. Such tables lack part of the clones; where checked against another copy, unresolved V genes explain under half of the gap, and the rest is unexplained. The sample profile shows a few thousand clones; 81% of them were found once. The top ten constitute about 40% of the sample. The source was CD8+ T cells from blood, collected after autologous CMV-specific T cell therapy. The origin of the receptors is a human patient who had received a solid organ transplant and had CMV disease. Post transplant, some T cells may arise from the graft donor.

The chain employs TRBV6-9 and TRBJ1-1; D is unresolved. V lost 5 bases and J 6 bases, leaving 7 bases between the germline ends. The CDR3 contains 11 residues. Germline CDR1 and CDR2: MNHGY and SVAAGI. This CDR3 is CASSTFAEAFF. The CDR3 DNA reads as TGTGCCAGCAGTACCTTCGCTGAAGCTTTCTTT.

The rearrangement links TRBV27 to TRBJ1-5, with D tentatively TRBD1 (6 bases). The V gene's germline CDR1 is MNHEY and CDR2 SMNVEV (reference sequence). V dropped 6 bases and J dropped 3 bases, with 12 bases sitting between them. This CDR3 contains 14 residues. The CDR3 DNA follows: TGTGCCAGCAGCCCGGGGGCAGACAATCAGCCCCAGCATTTT. It encodes CASSPGADNQPQHF.

This chain connects TRBV7-3 to TRBJ2-7; D gene ambiguous. The ends were cut back, 1 base at V and 3 bases at J, with 7 bases in the middle. The CDR3 totals 13 residues. Germline CDR1 SGHTA, CDR2 FQGTGA. The CDR3 sequence: CASSLRPRYEQYF. In nucleotides, the CDR3 is TGTGCCAGCAGCTTAAGGCCACGCTACGAGCAGTACTTC.

CDR3 residues: CASSERTDDPNYGYTF. In nucleotides, the CDR3 is TGTGCCAGCAGCGAGCGGACTGACGACCCTAACTATGGCTACACCTTC. This rearrangement joins TRBV9 to TRBJ1-2; D uncertain. V lost 3 bases, J lost 0 bases, and 15 bases lay in between. The CDR3 has 16 residues. The germline V gene encodes CDR1 SGDLS and CDR2 YYNGEE.

This chain uses TRBV5-6 with TRBJ2-5; D unresolved. The germline gives CDR1 SGHDT, CDR2 YYEEEE. With 2 bases removed from V and 5 bases from J, the gap between germline ends came to 13 bases. The CDR3 is 14 residues long. The CDR3 DNA is TGTGCCAGCAGCTTCCCCTATGACGCGGAGACCCAGTACTTC. Protein sequence: CASSFPYDAETQYF.

The chain employs TRBV30 and TRBJ2-3; no firm D call. The CDR3 spans 15 residues. V was pared by 4 bases and J by 2 bases, with 16 bases between. CDR1 and CDR2 (germline): GTSNPN, SVGIG (reference sequence). CDR3 sequence (DNA): TGTGCCTGGAATGTACCTGGATCCTACACAGATACGCAGTATTTT. It is translated as CAWNVPGSYTDTQYF. Full variable domain (missing parts from reference TRBV30 and TRBJ2-3): SQTIHQWPATLVQPVGSPLSLECTVEGTSNPNLYWYRQAAGRGLQLLFYSVGIGQISSEVPQNLSASRPQDRQFILSSKKLLLSDSGFYLCAWNVPGSYTDTQYFGPGTRLTVL.

CDR3 residues: CASFPPAKNIQYF. CDR3 nucleotides: TGTGCCAGTTTCCCTCCGGCTAAAAACATTCAGTACTTC. The chain is built from TRBV28 and TRBJ2-4; D is uncertain. This CDR3 region has 13 residues. The V end lost 9 bases, the J end lost 4 bases, and 13 bases lay between the germline ends. CDR1 and CDR2 (germline): MDHEN, SYDVKM.

The sample holds one count of this clone. The rearrangement links TRBV30 to TRBJ2-7; weak D call: TRBD1 (6 bases). Germline V gene sequence: CDR1 GTSNPN, CDR2 SVGIG (reference sequence). CDR3 length: 13 residues. Trimming removed 0 bases at V and 7 bases at J, with 13 bases between. The CDR3 nucleotides are TGTGCCTGGAGTGTCGCGTATGGACAGGAGCAGTACTTC. Translation gives CAWSVAYGQEQYF.

This sequence joins TRBV27 and TRBJ1-1, with unresolved D. Deletions cut 5 bases from V and 0 bases from J, with 13 bases between. The CDR3 sequence is 15 residues long. From germline, CDR1 is MNHEY and CDR2 SMNVEV (reference sequence). This chain's CDR3 is CASSPPASMNTEAFF. As DNA, the CDR3 is TGTGCCAGCAGTCCCCCGGCTAGCATGAACACTGAAGCTTTCTTT.

This clone was detected once. The gene calls are TRBV7-9 and TRBJ2-1; 11 bases match TRBD2. CDR3 length: 15 residues. V shed 5 bases, J shed 7 bases, and the junction held 7 bases outside the gene matches. The germline CDR1 and CDR2 sequences are SEHNR and FQNEAQ (reference sequence). CDR3: CASSPGTSGMNEQFF. The CDR3 DNA sequence: TGTGCCAGCAGCCCCGGGACTAGCGGCATGAATGAGCAGTTCTTC.